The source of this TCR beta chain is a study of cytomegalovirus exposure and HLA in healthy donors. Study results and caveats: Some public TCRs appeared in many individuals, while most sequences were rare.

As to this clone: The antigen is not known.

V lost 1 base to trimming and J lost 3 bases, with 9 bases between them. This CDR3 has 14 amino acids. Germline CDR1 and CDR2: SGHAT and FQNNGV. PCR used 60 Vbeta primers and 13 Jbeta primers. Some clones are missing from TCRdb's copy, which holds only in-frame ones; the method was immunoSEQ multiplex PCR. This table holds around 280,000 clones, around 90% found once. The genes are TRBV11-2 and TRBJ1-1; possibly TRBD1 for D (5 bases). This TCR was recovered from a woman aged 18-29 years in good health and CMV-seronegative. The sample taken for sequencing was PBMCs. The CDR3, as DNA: TGTGCCAGCAGCTTAGCGTCAGGGTACACTGAAGCTTTCTTT. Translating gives CASSLASGYTEAFF.